The next 5 T cell receptor beta chains were all read from a single sample in a study of identical twins. TCRdb reanalysed the 5' RACE reads using MiXCR and keeps one entry per CDR3 protein. This sample has roughly 570,000 distinct CDR3 sequences; more than 9% occur once, and the top ten carry 2.5% to 3%. These sequences were also reported in another study, on yellow fever vaccine responses in identical twins.

Source material: PBMCs. The origin of the receptors is a woman under 30 in good health.

This clonotype was seen a handful of times. This chain links TRBV29-1 with TRBJ1-3; a possible D gene is TRBD1 (5 bases). The CDR3 has 14 residues. V lost 5 bases and J 0 bases, leaving 11 bases between the germline ends. Germline CDR1 reads SQVTM; CDR2 reads ANQGSEA. The CDR3 DNA sequence: TGCAGCGTTACCGGGACTTTCTCTGGAAACACCATATATTTT. This gives the protein CSVTGTFSGNTIYF.

This clonotype appeared many times. CDR3 DNA: TGTGCCAGCACGGCCGGGACTAGCGTGATGCAGCAGTTCTTC. Translated: CASTAGTSVMQQFF. This chain joins TRBV7-2 and TRBJ2-1; 10 nucleotides align to TRBD2. This CDR3 has 14 residues. Germline V lookup: CDR1 SGHTA, CDR2 FQGNSA. Unmatched junction bases numbered 11, after V lost 7 bases and J lost 11 bases.

V usage is TRBV19 and J usage is TRBJ2-3; no reliable D call. Germline V gene sequence: CDR1 LNHDA, CDR2 SQIVND (reference sequence). Trimming took 3 bases from V and 6 from J, leaving 13 bases between them. This CDR3 contains 14 residues. The CDR3 nucleotides read TGTGCCAGTAGTATCTATGTATACGCGGATACGCAGTATTTT. As protein: CASSIYVYADTQYF.

This clonotype was detected ten times or more. V is TRBV12-3 or TRBV12-4 and J is TRBJ2-7; D unclear. The CDR3 is 12 amino acids. Trimming removed 2 bases at V and 4 bases at J, with 6 bases between. For the CDR3, the DNA is TGTGCCAGCAGTTTAAAGGGTTACGAGCAGTACTTC. Residues: CASSLKGYEQYF.

This clonotype was counted a few times. The chain employs TRBV14 and TRBJ2-5; 8 bases are shared with TRBD2. Germline V gene lookup returns CDR1 SGHDN and CDR2 FVKESK. The ends lost 1 base at V and 1 base at J; junction bases unmatched: 20. The CDR3 length is 21 residues. The CDR3 nucleotides read TGTGCCAGCAGCCAAGGAGTGAAGCGGGAGACCATTTCATGGCTCCAAGAGACCCAGTACTTC. This sequence encodes CASSQGVKRETISWLQETQYF.